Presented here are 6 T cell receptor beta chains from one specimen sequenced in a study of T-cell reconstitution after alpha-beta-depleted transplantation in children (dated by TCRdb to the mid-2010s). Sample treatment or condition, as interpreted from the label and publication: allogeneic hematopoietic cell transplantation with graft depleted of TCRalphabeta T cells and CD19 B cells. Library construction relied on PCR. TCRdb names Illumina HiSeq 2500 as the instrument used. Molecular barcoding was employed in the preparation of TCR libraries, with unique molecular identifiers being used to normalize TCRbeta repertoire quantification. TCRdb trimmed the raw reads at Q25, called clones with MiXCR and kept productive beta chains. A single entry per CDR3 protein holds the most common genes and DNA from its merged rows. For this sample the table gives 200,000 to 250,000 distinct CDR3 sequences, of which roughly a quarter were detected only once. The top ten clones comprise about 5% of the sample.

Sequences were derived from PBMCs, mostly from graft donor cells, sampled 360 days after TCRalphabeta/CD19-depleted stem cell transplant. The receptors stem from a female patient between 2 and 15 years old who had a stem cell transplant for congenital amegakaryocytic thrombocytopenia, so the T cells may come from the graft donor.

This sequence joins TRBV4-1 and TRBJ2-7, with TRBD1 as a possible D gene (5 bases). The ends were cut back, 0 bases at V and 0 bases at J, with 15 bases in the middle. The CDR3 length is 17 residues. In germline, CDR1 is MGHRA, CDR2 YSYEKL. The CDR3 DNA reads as TGCGCCAGCAGCCAAGATCCCTGGACACCCCTCTCCTACGAGCAGTACTTC. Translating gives CASSQDPWTPLSYEQYF.

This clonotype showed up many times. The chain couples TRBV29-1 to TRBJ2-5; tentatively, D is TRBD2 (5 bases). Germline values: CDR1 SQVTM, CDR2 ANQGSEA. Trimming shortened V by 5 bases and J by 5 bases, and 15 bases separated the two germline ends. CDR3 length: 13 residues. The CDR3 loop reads CSVQEVPRETQYF. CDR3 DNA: TGCAGCGTTCAGGAGGTCCCAAGGGAGACCCAGTACTTC.

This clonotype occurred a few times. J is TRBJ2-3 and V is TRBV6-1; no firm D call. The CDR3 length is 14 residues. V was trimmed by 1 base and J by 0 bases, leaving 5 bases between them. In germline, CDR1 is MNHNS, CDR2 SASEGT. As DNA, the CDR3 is TGTGCCAGCAGTGAAGGGGCTAGCACAGATACGCAGTATTTT. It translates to CASSEGASTDTQYF.

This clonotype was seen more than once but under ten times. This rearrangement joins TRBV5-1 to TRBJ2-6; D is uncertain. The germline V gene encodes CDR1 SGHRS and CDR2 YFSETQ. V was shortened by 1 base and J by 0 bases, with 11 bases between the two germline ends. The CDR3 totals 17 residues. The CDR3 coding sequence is TGCGCCAGCAGCTTGATAGTGGGCATCTCTGGGGCCAACGTCCTGACTTTC. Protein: CASSLIVGISGANVLTF.

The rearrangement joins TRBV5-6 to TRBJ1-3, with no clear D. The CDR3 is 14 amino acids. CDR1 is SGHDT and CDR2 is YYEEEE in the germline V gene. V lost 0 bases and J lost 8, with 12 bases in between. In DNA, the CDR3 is TGTGCCAGCAGCTTGGTGTCTTCGGTGGACACCATATATTTT. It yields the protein CASSLVSSVDTIYF.

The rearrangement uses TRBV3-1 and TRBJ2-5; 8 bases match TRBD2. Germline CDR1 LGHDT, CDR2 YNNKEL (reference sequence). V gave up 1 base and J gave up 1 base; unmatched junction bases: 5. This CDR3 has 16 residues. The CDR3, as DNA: TGTGCCAGCAGCCAAGTTTTGCGGGGGGCCCAAGAGACCCAGTACTTC. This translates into CASSQVLRGAQETQYF.